This T cell receptor beta chain stems from a study of response to subunit inactivated influenza vaccine. Each CDR3 protein is one row after TCRdb ran MiXCR on the RT-PCR reads. Found here are hundreds of thousands of distinct CDR3 sequences, 6.5% to 8% of them singletons; the top ten hold 10% to 15%. The study, taken as a whole, reports: The authors suggested that few new T cells are recruited per seasonal influenza vaccination.

There are many counts of this clonotype. The antigen is unknown. This CDR3 region has 16 residues. Germline CDR1 reads ENHRY; CDR2 reads SYGVKD. V lost 7 bases to trimming and J lost 6 bases, with 22 bases between them. The material was PBMCs from blood, obtained roughly 24 months after vaccination. This receptor was identified in a man between 50 and 69 years old who received an inactivated influenza vaccine. The gene calls are TRBV10-3 and TRBJ2-1; weak D call: TRBD1 (6 bases). In DNA form, the CDR3 reads TGTGCCATCAAGGGACACATCCTCCGTGGGGTCAATGAGCAGTTCTTC. This encodes CAIKGHILRGVNEQFF.